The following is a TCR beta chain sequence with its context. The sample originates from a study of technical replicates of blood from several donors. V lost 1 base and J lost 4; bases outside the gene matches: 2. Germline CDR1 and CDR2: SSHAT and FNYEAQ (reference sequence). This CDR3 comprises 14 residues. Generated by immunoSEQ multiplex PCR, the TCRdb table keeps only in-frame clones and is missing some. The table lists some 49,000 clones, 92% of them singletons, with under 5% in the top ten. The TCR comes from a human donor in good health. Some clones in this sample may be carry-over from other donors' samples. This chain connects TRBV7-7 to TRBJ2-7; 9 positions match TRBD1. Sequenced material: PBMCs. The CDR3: CASSLGTGEYEQYF. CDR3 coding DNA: TGTGCCAGCAGCTTAGGGACAGGGGAGTACGAGCAGTACTTC.